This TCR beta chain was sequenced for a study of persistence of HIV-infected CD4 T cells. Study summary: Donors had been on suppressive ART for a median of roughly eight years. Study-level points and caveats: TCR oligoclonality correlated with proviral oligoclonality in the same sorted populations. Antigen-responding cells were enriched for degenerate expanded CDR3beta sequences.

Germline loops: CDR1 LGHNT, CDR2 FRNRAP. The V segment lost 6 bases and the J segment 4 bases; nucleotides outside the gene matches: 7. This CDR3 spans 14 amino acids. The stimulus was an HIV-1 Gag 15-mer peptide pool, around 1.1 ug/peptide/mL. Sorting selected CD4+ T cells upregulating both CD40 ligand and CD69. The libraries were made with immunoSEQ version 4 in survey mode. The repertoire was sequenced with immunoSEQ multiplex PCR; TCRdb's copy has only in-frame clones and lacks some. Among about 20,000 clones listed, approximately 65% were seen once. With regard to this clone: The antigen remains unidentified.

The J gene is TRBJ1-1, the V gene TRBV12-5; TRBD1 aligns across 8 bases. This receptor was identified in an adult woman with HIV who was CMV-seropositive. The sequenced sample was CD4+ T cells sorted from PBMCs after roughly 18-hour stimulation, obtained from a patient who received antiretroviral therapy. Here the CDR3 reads CASGPGQGGTEAFF. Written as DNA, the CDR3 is TGTGCTAGTGGCCCCGGACAGGGTGGCACTGAAGCTTTCTTT.